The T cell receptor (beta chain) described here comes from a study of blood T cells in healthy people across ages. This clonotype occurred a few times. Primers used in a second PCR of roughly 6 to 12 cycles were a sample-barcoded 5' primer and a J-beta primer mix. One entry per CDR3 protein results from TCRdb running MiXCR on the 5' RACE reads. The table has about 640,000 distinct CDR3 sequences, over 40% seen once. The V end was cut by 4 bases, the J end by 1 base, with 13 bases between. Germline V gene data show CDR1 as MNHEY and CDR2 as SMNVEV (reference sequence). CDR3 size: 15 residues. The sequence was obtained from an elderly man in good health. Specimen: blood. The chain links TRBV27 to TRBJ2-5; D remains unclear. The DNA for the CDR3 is TGTGCCAGCAGTTCCCTCTCATCCGCCCAAGAGACCCAGTACTTC. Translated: CASSSLSSAQETQYF.